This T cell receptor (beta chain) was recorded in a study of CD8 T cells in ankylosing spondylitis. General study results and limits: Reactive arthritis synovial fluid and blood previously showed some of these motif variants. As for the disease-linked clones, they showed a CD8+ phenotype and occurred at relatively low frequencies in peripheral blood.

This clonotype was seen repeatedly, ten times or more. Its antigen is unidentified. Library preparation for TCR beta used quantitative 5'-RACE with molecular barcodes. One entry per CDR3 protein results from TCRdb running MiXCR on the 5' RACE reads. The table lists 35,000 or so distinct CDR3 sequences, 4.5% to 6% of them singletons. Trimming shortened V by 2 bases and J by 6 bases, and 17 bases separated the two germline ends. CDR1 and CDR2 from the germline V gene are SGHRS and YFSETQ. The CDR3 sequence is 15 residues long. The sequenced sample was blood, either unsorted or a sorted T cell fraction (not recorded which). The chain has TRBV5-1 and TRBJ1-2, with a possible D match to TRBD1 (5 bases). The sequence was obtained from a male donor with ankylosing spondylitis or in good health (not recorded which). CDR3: CASSLATGKGHGYTF. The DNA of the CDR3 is TGCGCCAGCAGCTTAGCCACCGGGAAGGGGCATGGCTACACCTTC.